Listed below are T cell receptor beta chains from one sample, sequenced in a study of T cells in Graves' hyperthyroidism and ophthalmopathy. TCRdb recomputed calls from the multiplex PCR reads with MiXCR, one row per CDR3 protein. The sample yields a few hundred thousand distinct CDR3 sequences, approximately 15% seen once. The source material was blood. The receptors stem from a woman aged 25 to 39 with Graves' ophthalmopathy. Each CDR3 is given with its conserved first and last residue. The D gene is left open where the match is weak. Clone sizes are given selectively: once, few, many, or a class where the clone is expanded.

j_call v_call d_call clone_size cdr3_nt cdr3_aa
TRBJ2-6 TRBV27 NA few TGTGCCAGCAGTCCCCAGACCTCTGGGGCCAACGTCCTGACTTTC CASSPQTSGANVLTF
TRBJ2-5 TRBV14 TRBD1 NA TGTGCCAGCAGCCGCACCGGGACAGGGGATCCCCTCCAGTACTTC CASSRTGTGDPLQYF
TRBJ1-4 TRBV7-6 TRBD1 NA TGTGCCAGCAGCTTAGCCCCGGGACAGGGGTCTGAAAAACTGTTTTTT CASSLAPGQGSEKLFF
TRBJ1-2 TRBV25-1 NA NA TGTGCCAGCAGTGATCACCCCATAGGGGTTGGAACCTATGGCTACACCTTC CASSDHPIGVGTYGYTF
TRBJ2-1 TRBV28 NA many TGTGCCAGCAGTTTATTTCGGGACACCAAGCAGTTCTTC CASSLFRDTKQFF
TRBJ2-7 TRBV7-8 TRBD1 many TGTGCCAGCAGCTGGGGACAGGGCTACGAGCAGTACTTC CASSWGQGYEQYF
TRBJ2-3 TRBV6-1 TRBD1 many TGTGCCAGCAGTCCTACTCTACAGGGGCAGGGGTATTTT CASSPTLQGQGYF
TRBJ2-5 TRBV15 TRBD2 NA TGTGCCACCAGCAGGGGGGGGGGAAAGGGGCAAGAGACCCAGTACTTC CATSRGGGKGQETQYF
TRBJ2-2 TRBV11-2 TRBD2 NA TGTGCCAGCAGCTTATATAGCGGGGGGGTCCATAACACCGGGGAGCTGTTTTTT CASSLYSGGVHNTGELFF
TRBJ2-7 TRBV20-1 NA many TGCAGTGCTAGAGAACCCAGTCCTGGGGCGGGGTTCGAGCAGTACTTC CSAREPSPGAGFEQYF
TRBJ2-2 TRBV12-3/TRBV12-4 NA NA TGTGCCAGCAGTTTTGTGGGGGCCGGGGAGCTGTTTTTT CASSFVGAGELFF